The sample holds a few counts of the clone carrying this T cell receptor beta chain. The entry originates in a study of OX40 agonist ivuxolimab in advanced cancers. Repertoires were generated with immunoSEQ multiplex PCR, while TCRdb's copy carries only in-frame clones and drops some. The repertoire includes some 62,000 clones, 91% of them detected once, and approximately 5.2% sits in the top ten. CDR1 is MNHEY, CDR2 SMNVEV, per germline (reference sequence). V shed 4 bases, J shed 2 bases, and the junction held 10 bases outside the gene matches. The CDR3 consists of 18 residues. The chain has TRBV27 and TRBJ2-3; 12 bases align to TRBD2. Sequenced material: CD4+ or CD8+ T cells sorted from blood, taken in a trial of the OX40 agonist ivuxolimab. This clonotype was obtained from an adult with an advanced solid tumor such as melanoma, head and neck, liver or kidney cancer. The CDR3 DNA is TGTGCCAGCAGTTATCTAGCGGGAGGGAAAGGTGCCACAGATACGCAGTATTTT. This gives the protein CASSYLAGGKGATDTQYF.